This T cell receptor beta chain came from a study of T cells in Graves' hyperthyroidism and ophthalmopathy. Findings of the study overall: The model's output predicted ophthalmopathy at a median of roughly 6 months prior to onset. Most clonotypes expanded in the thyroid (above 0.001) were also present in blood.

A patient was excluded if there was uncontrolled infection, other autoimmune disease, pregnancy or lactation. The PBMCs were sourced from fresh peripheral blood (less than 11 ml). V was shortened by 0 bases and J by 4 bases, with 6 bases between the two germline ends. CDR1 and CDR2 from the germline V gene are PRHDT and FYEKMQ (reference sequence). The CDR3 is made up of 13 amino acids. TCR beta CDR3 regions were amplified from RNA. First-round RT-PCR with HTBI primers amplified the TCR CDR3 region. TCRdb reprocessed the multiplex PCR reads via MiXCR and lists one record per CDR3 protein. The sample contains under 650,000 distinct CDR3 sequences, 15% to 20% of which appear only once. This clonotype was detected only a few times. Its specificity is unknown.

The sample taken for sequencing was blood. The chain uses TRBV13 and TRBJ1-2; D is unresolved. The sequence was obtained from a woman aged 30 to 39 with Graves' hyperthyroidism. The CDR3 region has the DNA TGTGCCAGCAGCTTAGGCCTAAGCTATGGCTACACCTTC. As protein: CASSLGLSYGYTF.